The 21 T cell receptor beta chains reported below all come from one sample, sequenced in a study of T cells in Graves' hyperthyroidism and ophthalmopathy. TCR beta CDR3 regions were amplified from RNA transcripts. The HTBI primer set was used in a first-round RT-PCR of the TCR CDR3. MiXCR, applied by TCRdb to the multiplex PCR reads, yields one record per CDR3 protein. Of a few hundred thousand distinct CDR3 sequences detected, roughly 20% appear once; the ten largest clones hold about a quarter. The material sequenced was blood. The receptors originated from a man aged 18 to 29 with Graves' hyperthyroidism.

The chain carries TRBV28 and TRBJ2-7; 7 positions agree with TRBD2. The germline gives CDR1 MDHEN, CDR2 SYDVKM. This CDR3 has 15 amino acids. The trim removed 7 bases at V and 3 bases at J, leaving 12 bases unmatched. DNA for the CDR3: TGTGCCAGCATCGCCCAAGCTGGCGGGAGCTACGAGCAGTACTTC. It specifies CASIAQAGGSYEQYF.

This clonotype was counted many times. This sequence joins TRBV15 and TRBJ2-7, with D uncertain. The CDR3 runs 11 residues. Germline V gene sequence: CDR1 LNHNV, CDR2 YYDKDF (reference sequence). V dropped 8 bases and J dropped 3 bases, with 8 bases sitting between them. The CDR3 coding sequence is TGTGCCACCGCTGGCGGCTACGAGCAGTACTTC. Its translation: CATAGGYEQYF.

The V gene is TRBV19, the J gene TRBJ2-7; 9 bases fit TRBD2. With V trimmed by 3 bases and J by 4 bases, 7 bases remained unmatched. Germline CDR1 LNHDA, CDR2 SQIVND (reference sequence). This CDR3 comprises 15 residues. CDR3: CASSMSLAGIYEQYF. For the CDR3, the DNA is TGTGCCAGTAGTATGAGTCTAGCGGGGATATACGAGCAGTACTTC.

This clonotype was recorded at least ten times. The CDR3 DNA follows: TGTGCCAGCAGTTTGGCTGGGAAGGGCACTGAAGCTTTCTTT. Amino acids: CASSLAGKGTEAFF. The chain has TRBV12-3 or TRBV12-4 and TRBJ1-1; D not certain. This CDR3 has 14 amino acids. Trimming removed 3 bases from V and 4 bases from J, with 12 bases in between.

The J gene is TRBJ1-2, the V gene TRBV6-1; D may be TRBD1 (5 bases). V was cut by 6 bases and J by 4 bases, with 12 bases left in between. The length of the CDR3 is 13 residues. Germline-derived CDR1 and CDR2 are MNHNS and SASEGT. CDR3 in amino acids: CASRPGTSYGYTF. In DNA, the CDR3 is TGTGCCAGCAGGCCCGGGACCTCCTATGGCTACACCTTC.

This chain uses TRBV11-2 with TRBJ2-7, with no clear D. The CDR3 has 13 residues. Trimming shortened V by 5 bases and J by 5 bases, and 13 bases separated the two germline ends. Germline V gene sequence: CDR1 SGHAT, CDR2 FQNNGV. In DNA, the CDR3 is TGTGCCAGCAGCCACGGACGACAAAACGAGCAGTACTTC. It specifies CASSHGRQNEQYF.

This clonotype showed up many times. The chain links TRBV6-1 to TRBJ2-7, with 7 bases fitting TRBD1. The germline V gene has CDR1 MNHNS and CDR2 SASEGT. The CDR3 loop spans 14 amino acids. V shed 6 bases, J shed 3 bases, and the junction held 8 bases outside the gene matches. The CDR3, as DNA: TGTGCCAGCAGCCTAAGACAGGGCTACTACGAGCAGTACTTC. It specifies CASSLRQGYYEQYF.

This clonotype was found many times. The chain links TRBV28 to TRBJ2-7; either TRBD1 or TRBD2 may supply D (5 bases each). The V end was cut by 5 bases, the J end by 2 bases, with 19 bases between. The CDR3 is made up of 16 amino acids. The germline V gene encodes CDR1 MDHEN and CDR2 SYDVKM. CDR3 in amino acids: CASSTTGDRGAYEQYF. DNA for the CDR3: TGTGCCAGCAGTACTACCGGGGACCGAGGGGCCTACGAGCAGTACTTC.

In regard to this clonotype: Because the CDR3 is missing its conserved closing phenylalanine or tryptophan, this is likely a read error. The chain is built from TRBV13 and TRBJ1-2; D is possibly TRBD1 (5 bases). Germline-derived CDR1 and CDR2 are PRHDT and FYEKMQ (reference sequence). The germline V and J ends were trimmed by 0 bases and 0 bases, with 11 bases remaining between them. This CDR3 is built from 16 residues. In nucleotides, the CDR3 is TGTGCCAGCAGCTTAGGGGGGGGACTCACTAACTATGGCTACACCCTC. It is translated as CASSLGGGLTNYGYTL.

This clonotype occurred a few times. J is TRBJ1-5 and V is TRBV2; TRBD1 aligns across 8 bases. Germline V gene lookup returns CDR1 SNHLY and CDR2 FYNNEI. The V gene end was trimmed by 6 bases and the J gene end by 2 bases; junction bases not matched to a gene: 9. The CDR3 extends over 16 amino acids. The CDR3 DNA sequence: TGTGCCAGCAGGGACAGGGAATCGAGGGGCAATCAGCCCCAGCATTTT. Protein sequence: CASRDRESRGNQPQHF.

This clonotype occurred once. The chain is built from TRBV10-3 and TRBJ2-7, with TRBD1 matching 7 bases. This CDR3 has 13 residues. Trimming took 10 bases from V and 2 from J; bases not matched to a gene: 8. The germline V gene encodes CDR1 ENHRY and CDR2 SYGVKD. CDR3 amino acids: CATLTGHTYEQYF. CDR3 nucleotide sequence: TGTGCCACCCTGACAGGGCACACCTACGAGCAGTACTTC.

This clonotype was seen a few times. The chain employs TRBV20-1 and TRBJ1-1, with D uncertain. In germline, CDR1 is DFQATT, CDR2 SNEGSKA (reference sequence). The V gene lost 2 bases and the J gene lost 8 bases, with 12 bases spanning the gap. The CDR3 contains 12 residues. The CDR3 DNA is TGCAGTGCTAGAAACGTACGGGTCGAAGCTTTCTTT. Protein product: CSARNVRVEAFF.

Many counts were recorded for this clonotype. The V call is TRBV2, the J call TRBJ1-1; TRBD1 agrees at 8 bases. CDR3 size: 13 residues. Germline V gene sequence: CDR1 SNHLY, CDR2 FYNNEI. Losses at the gene ends were 6 bases for V and 4 bases for J; bases not matched to a gene: 4. The CDR3 here is CASRPTGATEAFF. The CDR3 DNA sequence: TGTGCCAGCAGACCGACAGGGGCCACTGAAGCTTTCTTT. The full variable domain, with the rest looked up from reference TRBV2 and TRBJ1-1, is EPEVTQTPSHQVTQMGQEVILRCVPISNHLYFYWYRQILGQKVEFLVSFYNNEISEKSEIFDDQFSVERPDGSNFTLKIRSTKLEDSAMYFCASRPTGATEAFFGQGTRLTVV.

This clonotype was recorded a few times. The chain joins TRBV28 to TRBJ2-7, with TRBD2 as a possible D gene (5 bases). CDR1 MDHEN and CDR2 SYDVKM come from the germline V gene. CDR3 length: 13 amino acids. Trimming removed 3 bases from V and 6 bases from J, with 12 bases in between. CDR3 sequence (DNA): TGTGCCAGCAGTTTTCGAGGGCGAGGCGAGCAGTACTTC. Translated: CASSFRGRGEQYF.

This chain links TRBV24-1 with TRBJ2-7, with a weak D call TRBD1 (6 bases). There are 14 residues in the CDR3. Germline V CDR1 and CDR2: KGHDR, SFDVKD. Trimming cost V 4 bases and J 3 bases, with 12 bases left between them. CDR3 sequence: CATSDRGQRYEQYF. The DNA of the CDR3 is TGTGCCACCAGTGACCGTGGACAGCGCTACGAGCAGTACTTC.

This clonotype was recorded a few times. The chain employs TRBV11-2 and TRBJ1-1, with D possibly being TRBD1 (5 bases). CDR1 and CDR2 from the germline V gene are SGHAT and FQNNGV. V was cut by 2 bases and J by 5 bases, with 12 bases left in between. The CDR3 is made up of 14 amino acids. Written as DNA, the CDR3 is TGTGCCAGCAGCTTACCGGGGCTACGAACTGAAGCTTTCTTT. Amino acids: CASSLPGLRTEAFF.

The chain couples TRBV12-3 or TRBV12-4 to TRBJ2-7; D is perhaps TRBD1 or TRBD2 (5 bases each). CDR3 length equals 14 residues. Deletions cut 4 bases from V and 3 bases from J, with 13 bases between. As DNA, the CDR3 is TGTGCCAGCAGTTCCCGGGACCGGAACTACGAGCAGTACTTC. Translating it yields CASSSRDRNYEQYF.

CDR3 loop: CASSLNGHEQYF. The DNA of the CDR3 is TGTGCCAGCAGTTTAAACGGTCACGAGCAGTACTTC. The genes are TRBV28 and TRBJ2-7, with unresolved D. Deletions cut 2 bases from V and 5 bases from J, with 7 bases between. CDR3 length: 12 amino acids. Germline-derived CDR1 and CDR2 are MDHEN and SYDVKM.

Many counts were recorded for this clonotype. V is TRBV5-1 and J is TRBJ2-7, with D hard to call. V lost 0 bases and J 5 bases, leaving 12 bases between the germline ends. From germline, CDR1 is SGHRS and CDR2 YFSETQ. The CDR3 has 14 amino acids. CDR3 DNA: TGCGCCAGCAGCTTGGGCTCCTCAACGGACGAGCAGTACTTC. It specifies CASSLGSSTDEQYF.

This clonotype was seen more than once but under ten times. CDR3 amino acids: CACQGLWTQYF. The DNA of the CDR3 is TGTGCCTGCCAGGGGTTGTGGACCCAGTACTTC. The chain employs TRBV30 and TRBJ2-5; D is possibly TRBD1 (6 bases). CDR1 is GTSNPN and CDR2 is SVGIG in the germline V gene (reference sequence). The CDR3 runs 11 residues. V dropped 6 bases and J dropped 7 bases, with 12 bases sitting between them.

V usage is TRBV4-3 and J usage is TRBJ1-2, with D tentatively TRBD1 (5 bases). V was cut by 0 bases and J by 4 bases, with 15 bases left in between. Germline assignment: CDR1 LGHNA and CDR2 YSLEER. The CDR3 is made up of 16 amino acids. CDR3 residues: CASSQDLRGVVYGYTF. In DNA form, the CDR3 reads TGCGCCAGCAGCCAAGATCTCAGAGGGGTGGTCTATGGCTACACCTTC.